Each of the 24 T cell receptor beta chains below was sequenced from the same sample in a study of shared T cell receptors in the human thymus. This table comes from immunoSEQ multiplex PCR, and its TCRdb copy is limited to in-frame clones, with some not included. The profile shows hundreds of thousands of clones, around three quarters of them singletons. The sample was also linked to a second study, of human thymus T cells.

Sample: thymocytes. All receptors derive from a boy under two years old with a congenital heart defect.

This chain joins TRBV19 and TRBJ2-1, with no clear D. Germline lookup yields CDR1 LNHDA and CDR2 SQIVND (reference sequence). V gave up 4 bases and J gave up 3 bases, with 13 bases separating them. This CDR3 has 15 amino acids. The chain's CDR3 is CASSTVLFNYNEQFF. The DNA of the CDR3 is TGTGCCAGTAGTACGGTCCTCTTTAACTACAATGAGCAGTTCTTC.

The V and J genes are TRBV10-2 and TRBJ2-2; TRBD2 matches at 8 bases. The CDR3 totals 16 residues. The germline CDR1 and CDR2 sequences are WSHSY and SAAADI. V trimming: 2 bases; J trimming: 0 bases; junction bases outside the gene matches: 2. CDR3 in amino acids: CASSETGGPNTGELFF. The CDR3 region has the DNA TGCGCCAGCAGTGAGACGGGAGGGCCGAACACCGGGGAGCTGTTTTTT.

The chain employs TRBV6-6 and TRBJ2-5, with a tentative D call TRBD2 (6 bases). The germline V and J ends were trimmed by 0 bases and 1 base, with 12 bases remaining between them. Germline V gene sequence: CDR1 MNHNY, CDR2 SVGAGI (reference sequence). CDR3 length: 16 residues. The chain's CDR3 is CASSYSEGGAQETQYF. CDR3 nucleotides: TGTGCCAGCAGTTACTCGGAGGGTGGGGCCCAAGAGACCCAGTACTTC.

On this clone itself: In the same sample, other DNA sequences code for this CDR3. The chain joins TRBV27 to TRBJ2-7; TRBD1 matches 7 bases. There are 14 residues in the CDR3. CDR1 and CDR2 from the germline V gene are MNHEY and SMNVEV (reference sequence). After removal of 3 bases from V and 2 bases from J, the junction contained 4 bases not matched to a gene. DNA for the CDR3: TGTGCCAGCAGTTTGGGGCAGGGGGCCTACGAGCAGTACTTC. It yields the protein CASSLGQGAYEQYF.

This clone occurred once. The rearrangement links TRBV12-5 to TRBJ1-3, with 7 bases matching TRBD1. The CDR3 extends over 16 amino acids. V lost 1 base to trimming and J lost 3 bases; unmatched junction nucleotides: 6. Germline V lookup: CDR1 LGHNT, CDR2 FRNRAP. In DNA, the CDR3 is TGTGCTAGTGGTTTGGGGACAGGAAGCTATGGAAACACCATATATTTT. Residues: CASGLGTGSYGNTIYF.

The CDR3 sequence: CASTTDTYEQYF. The CDR3 coding sequence is TGTGCCAGCACCACGGACACTTACGAGCAGTACTTC. The chain joins TRBV6-1 to TRBJ2-7, with D possibly matching TRBD1 (5 bases). Trimming left V 7 bases short and J 4 bases short, with 11 bases between. This CDR3 has 12 amino acids. Germline V lookup: CDR1 MNHNS, CDR2 SASEGT.

J is TRBJ1-1 and V is TRBV6-5; D may be TRBD1 (5 bases). This CDR3 has 14 amino acids. From germline, CDR1 is MNHEY and CDR2 SVGAGI. With 6 bases removed from V and 5 bases from J, the gap between germline ends came to 16 bases. The CDR3 DNA reads TGTGCCAGCAGCCCCAACCGCAGGGTGACTGAAGCTTTCTTT. Residues: CASSPNRRVTEAFF.

The V call is TRBV9, the J call TRBJ2-7, with a weak D call TRBD1 (5 bases). This CDR3 has 16 amino acids. Germline V gene lookup returns CDR1 SGDLS and CDR2 YYNGEE. V lost 4 bases to trimming and J lost 4 bases, with 21 bases between them. In DNA form, the CDR3 reads TGTGCCAGCAGCCCCCACTCCAGGGATATTTCGTACGAGCAGTACTTC. It encodes CASSPHSRDISYEQYF.

This chain connects TRBV27 to TRBJ1-1, with TRBD1 as a possible D gene (5 bases). Deletions cut 2 bases from V and 3 bases from J, with 16 bases between. The CDR3 runs to 16 residues. Per germline, CDR1 MNHEY and CDR2 SMNVEV (reference sequence). The CDR3 DNA is TGTGCCAGCAGTTTAGCAACTCAGGGTCGTGACACTGAAGCTTTCTTT. Amino acids: CASSLATQGRDTEAFF.

J is TRBJ2-1 and V is TRBV5-5, with TRBD2 as a possible D gene (6 bases). Per the germline V gene, CDR1 is SGHKS and CDR2 is YYEKEE (reference sequence). This CDR3 is 12 amino acids long. The V end lost 0 bases, the J end lost 10 bases, and 8 bases lay between the germline ends. CDR3 protein: CASSLARGEQFF. The CDR3 DNA sequence: TGTGCCAGCAGCTTGGCACGGGGGGAGCAGTTCTTC.

The V and J genes are TRBV10-3 and TRBJ2-7, with TRBD1 matching over 8 bases. CDR1 is ENHRY and CDR2 is SYGVKD in the germline V gene. There are 14 residues in the CDR3. With V trimmed by 2 bases and J by 5 bases, 5 bases remained unmatched. This CDR3 is CAISEPGQGNEQYF. CDR3 sequence (DNA): TGTGCCATCAGTGAGCCAGGACAGGGAAACGAGCAGTACTTC.

This clone has a single count. V and J are TRBV6-6 and TRBJ2-3, with D tentatively TRBD1 (6 bases). The CDR3 is made up of 16 amino acids. CDR1 and CDR2 (germline): MNHNY, SVGAGI (reference sequence). With 2 bases removed from V and 4 bases from J, the gap between germline ends came to 16 bases. CDR3: CASSYPVRGPSDTQYF. The CDR3 DNA follows: TGTGCCAGCAGTTACCCTGTCAGGGGACCATCAGATACGCAGTATTTT.

This clone showed up just once. The chain couples TRBV9 to TRBJ2-6; D is uncertain. Trimming cost V 3 bases and J 1 base, with 8 bases left between them. The CDR3 covers 15 residues. In germline, CDR1 is SGDLS, CDR2 YYNGEE. In DNA form, the CDR3 reads TGTGCCAGCAGCGATCCATGTTCTGGGGCCAACGTCCTGACTTTC. It is translated as CASSDPCSGANVLTF. The whole variable domain, remainder taken from reference TRBV9 and TRBJ2-6, is DSGVTQTPKHLITATGQRVTLRCSPRSGDLSVYWYQQSLDQGLQFLIQYYNGEERAKGNILERFSAQQFPDLHSELNLSSLELGDSALYFCASSDPCSGANVLTFGAGSRLTVL.

The chain employs TRBV15 and TRBJ1-1; a weak D match, TRBD1 (6 bases). Germline values: CDR1 LNHNV, CDR2 YYDKDF (reference sequence). This CDR3 comprises 15 residues. V was trimmed by 5 bases and J by 0 bases, leaving 13 bases between them. CDR3 coding DNA: TGTGCCACCAGCGCCTCGGGACACTTGAACACTGAAGCTTTCTTT. It encodes CATSASGHLNTEAFF.

The chain carries TRBV5-1 and TRBJ2-2; maybe TRBD2 (5 bases). V shed 4 bases and J shed 3 bases, with 10 bases lying between them. The CDR3 loop spans 14 amino acids. The germline CDR1 and CDR2 sequences are SGHRS and YFSETQ. The CDR3 reads CASSPPGDTGELFF. The CDR3 DNA follows: TGCGCCAGCAGCCCCCCCGGGGACACCGGGGAGCTGTTTTTT.

CDR3 loop: CASSHLKKPVGGNEQFF. The CDR3 bases are TGCGCCAGCAGCCACTTAAAGAAACCGGTGGGGGGGAATGAGCAGTTCTTC. This chain uses TRBV4-1 with TRBJ2-1; TRBD2 aligns across 7 bases. CDR3 length: 17 residues. Unmatched junction bases numbered 15, after V lost 3 bases and J lost 7 bases. Germline V gene lookup returns CDR1 MGHRA and CDR2 YSYEKL.

The count of this clone is one. The chain employs TRBV7-2 and TRBJ2-1, with 8 bases that match TRBD2. Trimming removed 5 bases from V and 5 bases from J; junction bases left unmatched: 8. The length of the CDR3 is 15 residues. The germline gives CDR1 SGHTA, CDR2 FQGNSA. CDR3 coding DNA: TGTGCCAGCAGCACCAAACTAGCGGCAAACAATGAGCAGTTCTTC. Protein sequence: CASSTKLAANNEQFF.

The V call is TRBV18, the J call TRBJ1-2; a possible D gene is TRBD1 (6 bases). The V gene's germline CDR1 is KGHSH and CDR2 LQKENI. The CDR3 loop spans 17 amino acids. V shed 1 base and J shed 4 bases, with 19 bases lying between them. The CDR3 region is CASSPLRTVELSYGYTF. The CDR3 region has the DNA TGTGCCAGCTCACCACTGCGGACAGTCGAATTGTCCTATGGCTACACCTTC.

This clone occurred once. This chain uses TRBV9 with TRBJ1-1; D is unresolved. The germline gives CDR1 SGDLS, CDR2 YYNGEE. V was clipped by 0 bases and J by 0 bases, with 15 bases between them. The CDR3 has 17 amino acids. In nucleotides, the CDR3 is TGTGCCAGCAGCGTAGGGGTTGGTGAACTAATGAACACTGAAGCTTTCTTT. Encoded protein: CASSVGVGELMNTEAFF.

This chain links TRBV4-1 with TRBJ2-7; no definite D call. The CDR3 totals 15 residues. Deletions cut 0 bases from V and 0 bases from J, with 9 bases between. Germline V gene data show CDR1 as MGHRA and CDR2 as YSYEKL. As DNA, the CDR3 is TGCGCCAGCAGCCAAGATGCGGAGAGCTCCTACGAGCAGTACTTC. This translates into CASSQDAESSYEQYF.

This clone appeared once. The gene calls are TRBV13 and TRBJ1-4; 9 nucleotides line up with TRBD1. V lost 4 bases, J lost 8 bases, and 11 bases stayed unmatched. In germline, CDR1 is PRHDT, CDR2 FYEKMQ (reference sequence). This CDR3 contains 16 residues. The CDR3 DNA follows: TGTGCCAGCAGCTCGACCACAGGGGGCCCGGGCGAAAAACTGTTTTTT. Translation: CASSSTTGGPGEKLFF. Full variable domain (remainder filled in from reference TRBV13 and TRBJ1-4): AAGVIQSPRHLIKEKRETATLKCYPIPRHDTVYWYQQGPGQDPQFLISFYEKMQSDKGSIPDRFSAQQFSDYHSELNMSSLELGDSALYFCASSSTTGGPGEKLFFGSGTQLSVL.

The V gene is TRBV6-5, the J gene TRBJ1-1; D gene uncertain. With 7 bases removed from V and 2 bases from J, the gap between germline ends came to 11 bases. Germline CDR1 reads MNHEY; CDR2 reads SVGAGI. CDR3 length: 13 amino acids. The CDR3 spells CASIGMPNTEAFF. The CDR3 nucleotides read TGTGCCAGCATCGGGATGCCTAACACTGAAGCTTTCTTT.

This sequence joins TRBV5-1 and TRBJ2-2; D is undetermined. V lost 0 bases and J 0 bases, leaving 15 bases between the germline ends. The CDR3 spans 18 residues. Germline CDR1 is SGHRS and CDR2 is YFSETQ. The chain's CDR3 is CASSLDRSLPANTGELFF. DNA of the CDR3: TGCGCCAGCAGCTTGGACCGGTCCTTACCCGCGAACACCGGGGAGCTGTTTTTT.

The chain carries TRBV11-2 and TRBJ1-1; tentatively, D is TRBD1 (5 bases). CDR1 is SGHAT and CDR2 is FQNNGV in the germline V gene. The CDR3 loop spans 16 amino acids. The ends were cut back, 1 base at V and 0 bases at J, with 12 bases in the middle. The CDR3 sequence: CASSLGLLTVNTEAFF. CDR3 DNA sequence: TGTGCCAGCAGCTTAGGATTATTGACAGTGAACACTGAAGCTTTCTTT.